This record covers a single T cell receptor (beta chain). Antigen unknown. Data came from immunoSEQ multiplex PCR; TCRdb stores just in-frame clones and leaves some out. The table lists about 10,000 clones, around 76% of them singletons. The data are from a study of PD-1 blockade in classical Hodgkin lymphoma. As for the study in general: Nivolumab was administered to patients intravenously at 3 mg/kg every 2 weeks. Study-wide results and limits: Reports described newly diagnosed patients as having lower baseline TCR diversity than healthy donors. Only CD4+ TCR diversity, not CD8+, had risen significantly by C4D1. Newly diagnosed and completely responding patients shared comparable baseline diversity.

The patients all showed relapse after autologous stem cell transplantation, while their brentuximab vedotin exposure varied. The J segment lost 7 bases and the V segment lost 5 bases, leaving 7 bases of the junction unmatched. Germline-derived CDR1 and CDR2 are MNHNY and SVGAGI (reference sequence). This CDR3 is 14 amino acids long. This TCR derives from a human donor with classical Hodgkin lymphoma. V is TRBV6-6 and J is TRBJ2-1; 8 bases align to TRBD2. The input for sequencing was peripheral blood mononuclear cells (PBMCs), taken at baseline. DNA for the CDR3: TGTGCCAGCAGTACTCCGGGGGGGCGGAATGAGCAGTTCTTC. It yields the protein CASSTPGGRNEQFF.